This T cell receptor beta chain was captured by sequencing in a study of shared clonotypes between healthy human individuals (dated by TCRdb to 2020 to 2021). Looking at the study overall: A couple of women and three men aged 18 to 49 years were included in the cohort. Between about 0.9 and 10 billion PBMCs per donor were obtained by leukapheresis. To increase sequencing depth and limit assay-specific biases, different laboratories used diverse techniques to prepare libraries and sequence TCR repertoires. For each donor, three plates each were used for CD4 naive and CD4 memory, two plates were used for CD8 naive, and one plate was used for CD8 memory. To estimate repertoire size and how much clonotypes are shared between individuals, the study performed deep sequencing of blood TCR repertoires from about five healthy adults. Overall study results and their limits: Based on pairwise subsampling, the degree of clonotype sharing among donors was expected to be affected by sequencing depth. Naive subsets generally had larger estimated clonotype richness than memory subsets. Sampling was restricted to blood, and TCR repertoires in tissue are likely to differ from TCR repertoires in blood. Incomplete sequencing was indicated by rarefaction of sorted-subset datasets, despite the large sequencing depth. Compared with non-shared clonotypes, the clonotypes found in all four sorted-subset donors had higher generation probabilities. About 5% of naive CD4, 3.5% of naive CD8, approximately 2% of memory CD4, and approximately 0.4% of memory CD8 clonotypes were shared across four donors. Because the study included a small number of donors, the genetic and exposure-history diversity represented was limited.

Concerning this clone itself: Its target antigen remains unknown. Base qualities were left out, and no much larger clone turns up one base away.

Healthy HIV-negative adults with no recently reported acute infections or vaccinations were included as donors. Every donor was a Caucasian adult living in Nashville, Tennessee, USA. CD4+ T cells were enriched by magnetic negative selection, after which naive cells were positively selected on CD45RA and the negative fraction was taken as the memory subset. Blood was collected by leukapheresis, and PBMCs were isolated by Ficoll-Histopaque density gradient centrifugation and then cryopreserved in liquid nitrogen vapor phase. Analytical flow cytometry was used to check the purity and quantity of each magnetically sorted T cell population. From each sorted fraction, genomic DNA was isolated and quantified by UV absorbance on a Nanodrop 2000c. Reading from cysteine to phenylalanine, the CDR3 counts 14 amino acids. Kept here is only the CDR3 DNA, which spans 42 bases and is read in frame from base 1. CDR1 and CDR2, looked up from the germline V gene (reference sequence), are SEHNR and FQNEAQ. V gives up 3 bases and J gives up 4 bases, and the segment between their germline ends measures 11 bases.

TCR CDR3 regions were amplified from genomic DNA by multiplex PCR using the deep immunoSEQ assay. Extracted genomic DNA from each cell subset was distributed evenly across all wells of several immunoSEQ 96-well plates, and each plate was treated as a replicate. For sorted subsets, each replicate PCR was loaded with 200 ng genomic DNA, equivalent to approximately 33,000 T cell genomes. Purified libraries were quantified with a Qubit 3.0 fluorometer, sized on a Bioanalyzer 2100, and re-quantified with the KAPA Library Quantification kit. A separate single-read 150-cycle Illumina NextSeq 550 flow cell was used to sequence each immunoSEQ 96-well plate. The published analysis was carried out like this. Because the immunoSEQ output held only junctional sequences and lacked quality scores, the filtering could not match the filtering applied to full-length reads. Sequences were annotated with PyIR, a Python wrapper for IgBLAST v1.9, using IMGT germline references to assign V/J genes and CDR3. Reads were filtered out if the reads had weak V/J assignments (E-value above 1e-6), no CDR3, stop codons, out-of-frame junctions, or ambiguous translated residues. A V3J clonotype was defined by an identical inferred V gene, J gene, and CDR3 amino acid sequence. Percentage overlap between repertoires was computed as shared unique clonotypes divided by the size of the smaller repertoire. Three approaches were used to assess repertoire richness: RTK rarefaction, the Chao1 estimator, and Recon v2.1 estimates of unobserved clonotypes. For all TCRbeta clonotypes obtained by the gDNA method from several donors, generation probabilities were computed with OLGA. Here the immuneACCESS table is served through TCRdb, limited to in-frame sequences with V and J called. Missing clones are a known gap in these copies; in checked studies unresolved V genes cover under half, and the rest lacks a known reason. From that table come the V and J calls and clone size; the DNA was used to work out D and trimming. This sample lists over a million clones; 95% to 99% were detected once. The top ten clonotypes cover approximately 0.45% of the sample.

The sequence derives from a man aged 25 to 40 in good health. In this chain, TRBV7-9 is recombined with TRBJ2-3, with the D gene uncertain. Sequenced material: naive CD4+ T cells sorted from blood. The sample's cell subset or site label is to be understood as: CD45RA+ positively selected. The CDR3 sequence is CASSLFRDSDTQYF. The DNA sequence follows: TGTGCCAGCAGCTTGTTTCGTGACTCAGATACGCAGTATTTT.